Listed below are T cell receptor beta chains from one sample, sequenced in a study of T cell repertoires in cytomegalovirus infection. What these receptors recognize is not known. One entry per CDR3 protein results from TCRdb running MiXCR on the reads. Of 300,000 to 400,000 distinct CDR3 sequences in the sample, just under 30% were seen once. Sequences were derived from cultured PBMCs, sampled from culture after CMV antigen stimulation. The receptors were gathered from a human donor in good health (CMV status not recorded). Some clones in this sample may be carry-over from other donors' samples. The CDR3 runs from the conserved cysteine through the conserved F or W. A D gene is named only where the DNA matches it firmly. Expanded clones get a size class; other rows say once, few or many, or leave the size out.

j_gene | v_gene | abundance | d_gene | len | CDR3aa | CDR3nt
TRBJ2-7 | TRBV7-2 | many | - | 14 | CASSRTGSTYEQYF | TGTGCCAGCAGCCGAACAGGGAGTACCTACGAGCAGTACTTC
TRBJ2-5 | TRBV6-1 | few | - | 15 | CASSPNIDPTGTQYF | TGTGCCAGCAGCCCCAATATCGACCCAACCGGGACCCAGTACTTC
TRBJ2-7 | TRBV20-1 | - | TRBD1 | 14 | CSARDRLEVYEQYF | TGCAGTGCGAGGGACAGGTTGGAGGTCTACGAGCAGTACTTC
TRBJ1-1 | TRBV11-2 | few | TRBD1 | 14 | CASSLDIEGAEAFF | TGTGCCAGCAGCTTAGATATTGAGGGGGCAGAAGCTTTCTTT
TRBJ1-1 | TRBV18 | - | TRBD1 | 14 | CASSQGGRNTEAFF | TGTGCCAGCTCCCAGGGGGGGAGGAACACTGAAGCTTTCTTT
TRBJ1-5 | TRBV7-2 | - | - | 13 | CASSFSGDQPQHF | TGTGCCAGCAGCTTTTCCGGGGATCAGCCCCAGCATTTT
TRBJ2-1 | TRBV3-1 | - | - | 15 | CASSQGGGAYGEQFF | TGTGCCAGCAGCCAAGGAGGGGGGGCTTATGGTGAGCAGTTCTTC
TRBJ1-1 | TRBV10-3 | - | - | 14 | CAISGGTGNTEAFF | TGTGCCATCAGTGGGGGGACGGGGAACACTGAAGCTTTCTTT
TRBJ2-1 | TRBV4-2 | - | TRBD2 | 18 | CASSQDIRSGRTYNEQFF | TGTGCCAGCAGCCAAGACATCCGGAGCGGGAGAACGTACAATGAGCAGTTCTTC
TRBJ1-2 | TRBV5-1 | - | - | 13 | CASSLERSWGYTF | TGCGCCAGCAGCTTGGAGAGATCCTGGGGCTACACCTTC
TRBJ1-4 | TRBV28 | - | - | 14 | CASSLGQLGGKLFF | TGTGCCAGCAGTTTAGGACAGCTCGGAGGAAAACTGTTTTTT
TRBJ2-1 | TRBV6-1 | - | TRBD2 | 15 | CASRRTSGTYNEQFF | TGTGCCAGCAGGCGGACTAGCGGGACTTACAATGAGCAGTTCTTC
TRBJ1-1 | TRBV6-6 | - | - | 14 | CASRVARSNTEAFF | TGTGCCAGCAGGGTGGCCAGGTCGAACACTGAAGCTTTCTTT
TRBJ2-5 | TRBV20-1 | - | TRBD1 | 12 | CRVQGASETQYF | TGCAGAGTACAGGGGGCGTCGGAGACCCAGTACTTC
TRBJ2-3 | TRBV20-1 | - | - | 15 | CSASPKGGYTDTQYF | TGCAGTGCTAGCCCAAAGGGGGGATACACAGATACGCAGTATTTT
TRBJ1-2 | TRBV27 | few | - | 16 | CASSLMMGGSNYGYTF | TGTGCCAGCAGTTTAATGATGGGGGGCTCAAACTATGGCTACACCTTC
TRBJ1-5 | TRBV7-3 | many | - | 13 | CASSLGAGQPQHF | TGTGCCAGCAGCTTGGGGGCTGGTCAGCCCCAGCATTTT